The rows below give T cell receptor beta chains drawn from one sample of a study of T cells in Graves' hyperthyroidism and ophthalmopathy. In TCRdb, the multiplex PCR reads were re-called with MiXCR into one record per CDR3 protein. The profile covers approximately 610,000 distinct CDR3 sequences, with approximately 16% appearing a single time and 15% to 20% taken by the ten largest. Sequencing used blood. The receptors shown here come from a woman aged 18-35 years with Graves' hyperthyroidism. Both conserved end residues are part of each CDR3. A D gene is named only where the DNA matches it firmly. A row's size may be missing; if present it is once, few, many or a size class.

d_call	clone_size	v_call	j_call	cdr3_aa	cdr3_nt
TRBD2	few	TRBV6-2/TRBV6-3	TRBJ2-3	CASVSREGMGDTQYF	TGTGCCAGCGTCTCGCGGGAGGGCATGGGAGATACGCAGTATTTT
.	.	TRBV29-1	TRBJ2-1	CSVDYPASDRYNEQFF	TGCAGCGTGGACTACCCTGCTAGCGACCGCTACAATGAGCAGTTCTTC
.	many	TRBV19	TRBJ2-3	CASRTGGATDTQYF	TGTGCCAGTAGGACGGGCGGGGCGACAGATACGCAGTATTTT
.	.	TRBV6-5	TRBJ2-1	CASSYGSWGASNEQFF	TGTGCCAGCAGTTACGGGTCGTGGGGCGCATCCAATGAGCAGTTCTTC
.	many	TRBV7-8	TRBJ2-7	CASSLVRYLREYEQYF	TGTGCCAGCAGCTTAGTTCGGTATCTCCGTGAATACGAGCAGTACTTC
TRBD2	many	TRBV28	TRBJ2-7	CASSSSGRYEQYF	TGTGCCAGCAGTTCTAGCGGGCGATACGAGCAGTACTTC
.	.	TRBV12-3/TRBV12-4	TRBJ1-1	CASTSRRTTNTEAFF	TGTGCCAGCACCTCAAGACGGACAACGAACACTGAAGCTTTCTTT
.	many	TRBV7-2	TRBJ1-4	CASSPTIATNEKLFF	TGTGCCAGCAGCCCAACGATTGCAACTAATGAAAAACTGTTTTTT
.	few	TRBV27	TRBJ1-6	CASSYGVNSPLHF	TGTGCCAGCAGTTACGGGGTTAATTCACCCCTCCACTTT
TRBD2	.	TRBV5-1	TRBJ2-3	CASSSPTSGGQHTQYF	TGCGCCAGCAGCTCGCCTACTAGCGGGGGGCAGCATACGCAGTATTTT
.	.	TRBV30	TRBJ1-6	CAWNQGNNSPLHF	TGTGCCTGGAATCAAGGGAATAATTCACCCCTCCACTTT
.	many	TRBV29-1	TRBJ2-3	CSVTMDSTDTQYF	TGCAGCGTTACCATGGACAGCACAGATACGCAGTATTTT
.	.	TRBV7-9	TRBJ1-1	CASSSLSGWTEAFF	TGTGCCAGCAGCTCCCTAAGCGGGTGGACTGAAGCTTTCTTT
.	many	TRBV20-1	TRBJ2-7	CSARGGGYGYEQYF	TGCAGTGCTAGAGGTGGAGGGTACGGTTACGAGCAGTACTTC
.	few	TRBV2	TRBJ2-5	CASSPWREQETQYF	TGTGCCAGCAGCCCCTGGAGGGAACAAGAGACCCAGTACTTC
TRBD1	few	TRBV4-1	TRBJ1-2	CASSHDMKADRVEGYTF	TGCGCCAGCAGCCATGATATGAAGGCGGACAGGGTGGAAGGCTACACCTTC
.	many	TRBV20-1	TRBJ2-5	CSAGEGGQETQYF	TGCAGTGCTGGGGAGGGGGGCCAAGAGACCCAGTACTTC
.	many	TRBV7-9	TRBJ2-7	CASGFGVSYEQYF	TGTGCCAGCGGCTTCGGCGTATCCTACGAGCAGTACTTC
TRBD2	many	TRBV6-2/TRBV6-3	TRBJ2-3	CASSYLGTSGVFGTDTQYF	TGTGCCAGCAGTTACTTAGGTACTAGCGGGGTTTTCGGCACAGATACGCAGTATTTT
.	.	TRBV10-2	TRBJ2-6	CASGTPGPSGANVLTF	TGCGCCAGCGGTACGCCAGGGCCCTCTGGGGCCAACGTCCTGACTTTC
.	.	TRBV7-2	TRBJ2-7	CASSLAGNLYEQYF	TGTGCCAGCAGCTTAGCTGGGAACCTCTACGAGCAGTACTTC
.	few	TRBV12-3/TRBV12-4	TRBJ2-5	CASNARGQETQYF	TGTGCCAGCAACGCACGGGGGCAAGAGACCCAGTACTTC
.	many	TRBV28	TRBJ2-7	CASSLLWQNYEQYF	TGTGCCAGCAGTTTATTGTGGCAGAACTACGAGCAGTACTTC
.	many	TRBV7-2	TRBJ1-1	CASSLGPGNTEAFF	TGCGCCAGCAGCTTGGGGCCCGGGAACACTGAAGCTTTCTTT
TRBD2	many	TRBV20-1	TRBJ2-4	CSAGGGEKGKNIQYF	TGCAGTGCCGGGGGGGGGGAGAAGGGCAAAAACATTCAGTACTTC
TRBD1	.	TRBV20-1	TRBJ1-5	CSARYGQGVQPQHF	TGCAGTGCTAGATACGGACAGGGGGTTCAGCCCCAGCATTTT
TRBD1	many	TRBV5-1	TRBJ1-1	CASSSDRVEAEAFF	TGCGCCAGCAGCTCCGACAGGGTGGAGGCTGAAGCTTTCTTT
TRBD1	few	TRBV12-3/TRBV12-4	TRBJ2-3	CASSFGQATDTQYF	TGTGCCAGCAGTTTTGGACAGGCCACAGATACGCAGTATTTT
.	few	TRBV20-1	TRBJ2-2	CSARSIAENTGELFF	TGCAGTGCTAGGAGTATAGCGGAAAACACCGGGGAGCTGTTTTTT
TRBD1	few	TRBV12-3/TRBV12-4	TRBJ2-1	CASSLDRGRPNEQFF	TGTGCCAGCAGTTTAGACAGGGGGCGACCCAATGAGCAGTTCTTC
.	few	TRBV2	TRBJ2-2	CASSVTADLAKTGELFF	TGTGCCAGCAGTGTAACCGCCGACCTGGCGAAAACCGGGGAGCTGTTTTTT
TRBD2	many	TRBV15	TRBJ2-1	CATSGSGSGSYNEQFF	TGTGCCACCAGCGGTAGCGGGAGTGGGTCCTACAATGAGCAGTTCTTC
.	many	TRBV29-1	TRBJ2-5	CSVRGGATQETQYF	TGCAGCGTTCGGGGTGGGGCCACCCAAGAGACCCAGTACTTC
.	.	TRBV20-1	TRBJ2-5	CSASSRELGTQYF	TGCAGTGCTAGTAGCAGGGAGTTGGGGACCCAGTACTTC
.	many	TRBV7-9	TRBJ1-1	CASSLVLRATEAFF	TGTGCCAGCAGCTTAGTCCTCAGGGCCACTGAAGCTTTCTTT
TRBD2	many	TRBV28	TRBJ2-1	CASSSLSGSSYNEQFF	TGTGCCAGCAGTTCCCTAAGCGGGAGCTCCTACAATGAGCAGTTCTTC
TRBD2	few	TRBV20-1	TRBJ2-1	CSASGTSGRLYNEQFF	TGCAGTGCTTCCGGGACTAGCGGGAGGCTTTACAATGAGCAGTTCTTC
.	many	TRBV4-1	TRBJ2-1	CASSQSLRASSYNEQFF	TGCGCCAGCAGCCAATCTCTGCGGGCGAGCTCCTACAATGAGCAGTTCTTC
TRBD2	few	TRBV11-3	TRBJ2-3	CASSLYGTTTDTQYF	TGTGCCAGCAGCTTATATGGGACTACCACAGATACGCAGTATTTT
.	few	TRBV7-2	TRBJ1-6	CASSWQQGTYNSPLHF	TGTGCCAGCAGCTGGCAACAAGGAACCTATAATTCACCCCTCCACTTT
.	few	TRBV6-4	TRBJ2-6	CASSLDGSNSGANVLTF	TGTGCCAGCAGCCTGGACGGATCCAACTCTGGGGCCAACGTCCTGACTTTC
TRBD2	many	TRBV20-1	TRBJ2-7	CSARGASGRGGSYEQYF	TGCAGTGCTAGAGGGGCTAGCGGAAGAGGTGGGTCCTACGAGCAGTACTTC
TRBD1	.	TRBV20-1	TRBJ1-5	CSAEGTANQPQHF	TGCAGTGCTGAAGGGACAGCCAATCAGCCCCAGCATTTT
.	few	TRBV7-9	TRBJ2-7	CASSAPGTAFGEQYF	TGTGCCAGCAGCGCACCCGGGACCGCCTTCGGTGAGCAGTACTTC
TRBD2	few	TRBV6-1	TRBJ2-3	CASSFRTSGYTDTQYF	TGTGCCAGCAGTTTCAGGACTAGCGGGTATACAGATACGCAGTATTTT
TRBD1	.	TRBV7-9	TRBJ2-6	CASSLGTGTGGAGANVLTF	TGTGCCAGCAGCTTAGGAACCGGGACAGGGGGCGCTGGGGCCAACGTCCTGACTTTC
.	many	TRBV6-2/TRBV6-3	TRBJ2-1	CASSYDNEQFF	TGTGCCAGCAGTTACGACAATGAGCAGTTCTTC
.	.	TRBV6-5	TRBJ2-1	CASSYSSLEGSYNEQFF	TGTGCCAGCAGTTACTCTTCTTTGGAGGGGTCCTACAATGAGCAGTTCTTC
TRBD1	.	TRBV10-3	TRBJ2-7	CAISESRVTGAYEQYF	TGTGCCATCAGTGAGTCGAGGGTTACAGGGGCCTACGAGCAGTACTTC
.	many	TRBV3-1	TRBJ1-2	CASSQFDYGYTF	TGTGCCAGCAGCCAATTCGACTATGGCTACACCTTC
.	.	TRBV5-1	TRBJ2-7	CASSLSGTRVQMQYF	TGCGCCAGCAGCTTATCCGGGACAAGGGTCCAGATGCAGTACTTC
TRBD1	once	TRBV20-1	TRBJ2-7	CSARDGSRGTGRDEQYF	TGCAGTGCTAGAGACGGAAGCCGGGGGACAGGGAGGGACGAGCAGTACTTC
.	.	TRBV7-2	TRBJ1-4	CASSSQTGWDEKLFF	TGTGCCAGCAGCTCCCAGACAGGCTGGGATGAAAAACTGTTTTTT
.	many	TRBV5-1	TRBJ2-7	CASSLNRPSSYEQYF	TGCGCCAGCAGCTTGAACAGGCCGAGCTCCTACGAGCAGTACTTC
.	many	TRBV12-3/TRBV12-4	TRBJ2-5	CASSLIGRRVETQYF	TGTGCCAGCAGTTTAATCGGGAGAAGGGTGGAGACCCAGTACTTC
.	many	TRBV7-2	TRBJ1-6	CASSLVAQYNSPLHF	TGTGCCAGCAGCTTAGTCGCTCAGTATAATTCACCCCTCCACTTT
TRBD2	many	TRBV7-9	TRBJ2-7	CASSPQAGEPYEQYF	TGTGCCAGCAGCCCCCAAGCGGGAGAGCCCTACGAGCAGTACTTC